These T cell receptor beta chains were read from a single sample in a study of blood T cell repertoires in COVID-19. The table came from immunoSEQ multiplex PCR; TCRdb's copy has only in-frame clones and leaves some out. The table includes over 35,000 clones, approximately 85% detected once. The sequenced material came from peripheral blood. These receptors originate from a human donor in a cohort sampled during active COVID-19. Each CDR3 is given with its conserved first and last residue. A D gene is named only where the DNA matches it firmly. Size tells how often a clone was seen (once, few, many) or the class of an expanded clone, and some rows leave it out.

size,V,J,D,DNA,CDR3
-,TRBV5-4,TRBJ2-5,TRBD1,TGTGCCAGCAGCCTAGGACAGGGGGGGGGAGAGACCCAGTACTTC,CASSLGQGGGETQYF
-,TRBV3-1/TRBV3-2,TRBJ2-5,-,TGTGCCAGCCGACCAGACGGGGGACGAGAGACCCAGTACTTC,CASRPDGGRETQYF
-,TRBV4-1,TRBJ2-7,TRBD2,TGCGCCAGCAGCCAAGCGACTAGCGGGAGCTACGAGCAGTACTTC,CASSQATSGSYEQYF
-,TRBV11-2,TRBJ2-7,-,TGTGCCAGCAGCTCCGCAGGGAACCGGGTGGAGCAGTACTTC,CASSSAGNRVEQYF
-,TRBV29-1,TRBJ1-1,-,TGCAGCTCTACCTTAACGTCCCCGCCGGGGACTGAAGCTTTCTTT,CSSTLTSPPGTEAFF
-,TRBV29-1,TRBJ1-5,-,TGCAGCGCCTGGACAGATAGCAATCAGCCCCAGCATTTT,CSAWTDSNQPQHF
few,TRBV4-1,TRBJ1-3,-,TGCGCCAGCAGCCAAGGGCGGTTATCTGGAAACACCATATATTTT,CASSQGRLSGNTIYF
-,TRBV5-8,TRBJ1-2,-,TGTGCCAGCAGCTATGATTCCCGGGACACTAACTATGGCTACACCTTC,CASSYDSRDTNYGYTF
-,TRBV5-8,TRBJ2-2,-,TGTGCCAGCAGCTTGGGGACACTCAACACCGGGGAGCTGTTTTTT,CASSLGTLNTGELFF
-,TRBV5-1,TRBJ1-1,-,TGCGCCAGCAGGTCAGATCTGAACACTGAAGCTTTCTTT,CASRSDLNTEAFF
-,TRBV19,TRBJ1-5,-,TGTGCCAGTACCGATCCGGTATTAGCGGATAATCAGCCCCAGCATTTT,CASTDPVLADNQPQHF
-,TRBV7-2,TRBJ1-1,TRBD1,TGTGCCAGCAGCTTAGCAGGGGGCATGAACACTGAAGCTTTCTTT,CASSLAGGMNTEAFF
-,TRBV28,TRBJ1-6,-,TGTGCCAGCAGCCCGGGGGGCCTCAATTCACCCCTCCACTTT,CASSPGGLNSPLHF
-,TRBV6-5,TRBJ2-7,TRBD2,TGTGCCAGCAGTTCTTTAGCGGGAGGCCACTACGAGCAGTACTTC,CASSSLAGGHYEQYF
-,TRBV19,TRBJ1-1,-,TGTGCCAGTAGTAGGAACCCGACGGGTGAAGCTTTCTTT,CASSRNPTGEAFF
-,TRBV6-5,TRBJ1-1,-,TGTGCCAGCAGTTACTCAGGAGGGCATTCCACTGAAGCTTTCTTT,CASSYSGGHSTEAFF
once,TRBV30,TRBJ1-2,-,TGTGCCTGGACCCCCCTAGTGCGGGGCAAGGCTGGCTACACCTTC,CAWTPLVRGKAGYTF
-,TRBV2,TRBJ2-2,TRBD1,TGTGCCAGCACTTCAGGACAGGGTAACACCGGGGAGCTGTTTTTT,CASTSGQGNTGELFF